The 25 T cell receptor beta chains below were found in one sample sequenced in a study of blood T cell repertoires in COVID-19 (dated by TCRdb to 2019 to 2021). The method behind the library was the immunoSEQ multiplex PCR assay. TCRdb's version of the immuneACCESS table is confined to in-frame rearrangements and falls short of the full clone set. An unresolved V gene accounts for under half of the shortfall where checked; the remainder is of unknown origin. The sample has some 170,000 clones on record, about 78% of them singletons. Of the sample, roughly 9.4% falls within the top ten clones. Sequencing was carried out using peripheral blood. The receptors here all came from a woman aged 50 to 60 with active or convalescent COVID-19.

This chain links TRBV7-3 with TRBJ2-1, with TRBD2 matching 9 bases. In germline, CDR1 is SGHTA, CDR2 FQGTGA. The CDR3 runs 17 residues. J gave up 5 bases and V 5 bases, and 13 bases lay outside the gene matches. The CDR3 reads CASSLHPGSGGNNEQFF. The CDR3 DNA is TGTGCCAGCAGCCTTCACCCTGGTAGCGGGGGTAACAATGAGCAGTTCTTC.

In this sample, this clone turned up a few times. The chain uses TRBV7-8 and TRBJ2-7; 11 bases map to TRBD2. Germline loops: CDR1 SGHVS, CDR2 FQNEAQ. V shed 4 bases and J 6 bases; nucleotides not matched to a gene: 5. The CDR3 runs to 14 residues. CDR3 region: CASSSGTSGVEQYF. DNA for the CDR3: TGTGCCAGCAGCTCAGGGACTAGCGGAGTCGAGCAGTACTTC.

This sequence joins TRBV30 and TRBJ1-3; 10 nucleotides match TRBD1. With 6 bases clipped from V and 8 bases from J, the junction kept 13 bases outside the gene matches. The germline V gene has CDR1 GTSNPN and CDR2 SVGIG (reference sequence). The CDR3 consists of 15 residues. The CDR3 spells CACASRDRGGDTIYF. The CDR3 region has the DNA TGTGCCTGTGCCTCCCGGGACAGGGGAGGAGACACCATATATTTT.

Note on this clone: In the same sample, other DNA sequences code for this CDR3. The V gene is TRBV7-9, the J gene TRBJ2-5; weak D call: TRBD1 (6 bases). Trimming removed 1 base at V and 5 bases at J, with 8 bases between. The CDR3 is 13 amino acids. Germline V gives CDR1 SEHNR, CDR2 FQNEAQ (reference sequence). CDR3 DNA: TGTGCCAGCAGCTTAGACAGGGCCGAGACCCAGTACTTC. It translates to CASSLDRAETQYF.

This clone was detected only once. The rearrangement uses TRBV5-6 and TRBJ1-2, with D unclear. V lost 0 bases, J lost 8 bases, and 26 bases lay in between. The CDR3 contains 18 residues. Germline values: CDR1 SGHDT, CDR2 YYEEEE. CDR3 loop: CASSLASPGPDPGGGYTF. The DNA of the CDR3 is TGTGCCAGCAGCTTGGCCAGCCCGGGTCCGGACCCCGGAGGCGGCTACACCTTC.

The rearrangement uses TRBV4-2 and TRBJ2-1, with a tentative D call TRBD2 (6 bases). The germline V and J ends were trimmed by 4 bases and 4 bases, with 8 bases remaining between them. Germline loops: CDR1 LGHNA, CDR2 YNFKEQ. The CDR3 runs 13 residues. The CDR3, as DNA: TGTGCCAGCAGCCGACTAGGTTACAATGAGCAGTTCTTC. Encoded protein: CASSRLGYNEQFF.

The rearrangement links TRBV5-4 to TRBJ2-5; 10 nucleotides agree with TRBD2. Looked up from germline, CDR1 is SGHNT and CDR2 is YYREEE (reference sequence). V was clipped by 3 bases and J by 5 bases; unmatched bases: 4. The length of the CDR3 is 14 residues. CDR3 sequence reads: CASSSSGSFETQYF. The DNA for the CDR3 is TGTGCCAGCAGCTCTAGCGGGAGTTTTGAGACCCAGTACTTC.

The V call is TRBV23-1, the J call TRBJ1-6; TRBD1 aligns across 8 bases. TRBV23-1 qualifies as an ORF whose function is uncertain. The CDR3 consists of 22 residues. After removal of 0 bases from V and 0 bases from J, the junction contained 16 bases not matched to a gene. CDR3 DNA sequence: TGCGCCAGCAGTCAATCCCCACCGGACAGGGCGGATCAGGGCTCCTATAATTCACCCCTCCACTTT. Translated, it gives CASSQSPPDRADQGSYNSPLHF.

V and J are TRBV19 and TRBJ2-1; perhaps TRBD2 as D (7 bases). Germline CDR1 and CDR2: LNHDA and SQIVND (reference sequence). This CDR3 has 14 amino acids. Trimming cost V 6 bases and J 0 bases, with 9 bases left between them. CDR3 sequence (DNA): TGTGCCAGTAGGAGGGGGGGCTCCTACAATGAGCAGTTCTTC. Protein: CASRRGGSYNEQFF.

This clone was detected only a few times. The CDR3 DNA reads as TGTGCCAGCAGTACACAGGGGAGCAATCAGCCCCAGCATTTT. This encodes CASSTQGSNQPQHF. The chain employs TRBV2 and TRBJ1-5, with 7 bases fitting TRBD1. V lost 5 bases and J lost 1; bases outside the gene matches: 2. This CDR3 is 14 amino acids long. Germline CDR1 reads SNHLY; CDR2 reads FYNNEI.

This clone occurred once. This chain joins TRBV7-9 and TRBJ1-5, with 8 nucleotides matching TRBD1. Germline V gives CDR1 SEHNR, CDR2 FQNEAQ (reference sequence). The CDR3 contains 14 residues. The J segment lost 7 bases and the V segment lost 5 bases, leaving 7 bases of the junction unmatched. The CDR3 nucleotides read TGTGCCAGCAGCCCCCCAGGGGGCGAACAGCCCCAGCATTTT. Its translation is CASSPPGGEQPQHF.

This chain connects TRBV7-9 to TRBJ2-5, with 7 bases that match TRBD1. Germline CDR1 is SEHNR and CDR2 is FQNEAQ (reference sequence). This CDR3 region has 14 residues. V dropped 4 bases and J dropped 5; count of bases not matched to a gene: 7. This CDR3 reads CASSYHRGEETQYF. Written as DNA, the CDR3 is TGTGCCAGCAGCTACCACAGGGGAGAGGAGACCCAGTACTTC.

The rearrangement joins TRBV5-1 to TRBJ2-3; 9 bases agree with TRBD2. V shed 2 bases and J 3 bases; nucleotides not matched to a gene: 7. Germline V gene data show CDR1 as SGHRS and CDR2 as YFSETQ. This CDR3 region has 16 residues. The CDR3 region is CASSLISGGPTDTQYF. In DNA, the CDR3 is TGCGCCAGCAGCTTAATAAGCGGGGGGCCGACAGATACGCAGTATTTT.

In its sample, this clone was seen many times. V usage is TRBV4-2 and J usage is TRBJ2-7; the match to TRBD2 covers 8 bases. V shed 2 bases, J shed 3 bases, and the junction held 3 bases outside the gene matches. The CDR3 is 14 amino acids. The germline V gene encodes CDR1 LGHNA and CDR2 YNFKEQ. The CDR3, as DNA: TGTGCCAGCAGCCAATCGGGACTAGACTACGAGCAGTACTTC. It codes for CASSQSGLDYEQYF.

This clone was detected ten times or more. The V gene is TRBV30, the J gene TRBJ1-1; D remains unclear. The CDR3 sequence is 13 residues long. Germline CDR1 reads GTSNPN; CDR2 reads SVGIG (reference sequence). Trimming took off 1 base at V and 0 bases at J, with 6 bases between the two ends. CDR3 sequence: CAWSGHMNTEAFF. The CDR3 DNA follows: TGTGCCTGGAGTGGACACATGAACACTGAAGCTTTCTTT.

CDR3 bases: TGTGCCAGCAGGAAGGGGGGGCGCCCCTATGGCTACACCTTC. It is translated as CASRKGGRPYGYTF. The V and J genes are TRBV2 and TRBJ1-2; D is perhaps TRBD1 (6 bases). Trimming left V 6 bases short and J 4 bases short, with 15 bases between. The CDR3 runs to 14 residues. Germline CDR1 SNHLY, CDR2 FYNNEI.

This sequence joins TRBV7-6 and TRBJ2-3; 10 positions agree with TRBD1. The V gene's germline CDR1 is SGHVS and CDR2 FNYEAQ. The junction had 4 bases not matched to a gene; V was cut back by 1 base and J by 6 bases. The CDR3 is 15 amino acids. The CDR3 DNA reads TGTGCCAGCAGCTTAGAGGGACAGGGGTACGATACGCAGTATTTT. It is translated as CASSLEGQGYDTQYF. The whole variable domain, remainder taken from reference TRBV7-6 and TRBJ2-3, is GAGVSQSPRYKVTKRGQDVALRCDPISGHVSLYWYRQALGQGPEFLTYFNYEAQQDKSGLPNDRFSAERPEGSISTLTIQRTEQRDSAMYRCASSLEGQGYDTQYFGPGTRLTVL.

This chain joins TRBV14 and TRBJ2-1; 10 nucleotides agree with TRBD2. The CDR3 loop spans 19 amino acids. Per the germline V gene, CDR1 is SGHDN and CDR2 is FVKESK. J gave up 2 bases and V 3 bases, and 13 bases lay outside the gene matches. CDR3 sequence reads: CASSQLLTGTSVTYNEQFF. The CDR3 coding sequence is TGTGCCAGCAGCCAGCTCTTAACCGGGACTAGCGTAACCTACAATGAGCAGTTCTTC.

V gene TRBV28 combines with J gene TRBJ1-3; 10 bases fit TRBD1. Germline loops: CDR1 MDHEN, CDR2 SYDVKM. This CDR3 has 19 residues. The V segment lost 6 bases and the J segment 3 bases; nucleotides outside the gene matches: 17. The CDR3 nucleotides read TGTGCCAGCAGCCAATTCTCTACCGGGACAGGGGCTAATGGAAACACCATATATTTT. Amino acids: CASSQFSTGTGANGNTIYF.

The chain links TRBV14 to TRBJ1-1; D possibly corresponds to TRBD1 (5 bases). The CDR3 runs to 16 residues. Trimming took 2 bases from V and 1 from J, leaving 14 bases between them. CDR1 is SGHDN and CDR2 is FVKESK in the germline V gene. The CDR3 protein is CASSQFYQGPNTEAFF. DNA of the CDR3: TGTGCCAGCAGCCAATTTTACCAGGGTCCGAACACTGAAGCTTTCTTT.

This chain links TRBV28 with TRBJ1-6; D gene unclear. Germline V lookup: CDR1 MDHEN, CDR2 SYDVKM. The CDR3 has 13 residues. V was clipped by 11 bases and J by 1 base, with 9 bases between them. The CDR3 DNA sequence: TGTGCCTGGAGGGCATCCTATAATTCACCCCTCCACTTT. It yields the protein CAWRASYNSPLHF.

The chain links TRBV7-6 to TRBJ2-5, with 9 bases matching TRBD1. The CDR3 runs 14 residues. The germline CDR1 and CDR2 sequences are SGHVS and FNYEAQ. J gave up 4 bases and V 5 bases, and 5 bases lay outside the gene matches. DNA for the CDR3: TGTGCCAGCAGCCGGGGACAGGGTCCAGAGACCCAGTACTTC. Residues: CASSRGQGPETQYF.

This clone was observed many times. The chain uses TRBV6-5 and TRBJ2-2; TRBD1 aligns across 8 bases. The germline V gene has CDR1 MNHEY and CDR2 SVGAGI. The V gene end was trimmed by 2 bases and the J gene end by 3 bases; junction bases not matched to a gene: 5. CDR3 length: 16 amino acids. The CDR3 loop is CASSYLGTGDTGELFF. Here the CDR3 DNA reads TGTGCCAGCAGTTACCTAGGGACAGGAGACACCGGGGAGCTGTTTTTT.

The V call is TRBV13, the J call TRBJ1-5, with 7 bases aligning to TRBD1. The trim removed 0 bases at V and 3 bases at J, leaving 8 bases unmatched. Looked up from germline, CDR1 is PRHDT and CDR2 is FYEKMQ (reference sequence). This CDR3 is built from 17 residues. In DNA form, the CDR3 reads TGTGCCAGCAGCTTAGGCCTCTCCAGGGGGAACAATCAGCCCCAGCATTTT. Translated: CASSLGLSRGNNQPQHF.

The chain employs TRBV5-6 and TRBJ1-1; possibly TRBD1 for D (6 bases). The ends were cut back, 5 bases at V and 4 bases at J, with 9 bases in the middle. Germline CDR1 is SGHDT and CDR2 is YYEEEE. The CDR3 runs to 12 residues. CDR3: CASSSGVTEAFF. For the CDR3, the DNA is TGTGCCAGCAGTTCAGGGGTCACTGAAGCTTTCTTT.